The 10 T cell receptor beta chains below all came from one sample that was sequenced in a study of blood T cell repertoires in COVID-19. TCRdb's copy holds only in-frame clones and misses some; the assay was immunoSEQ multiplex PCR. The repertoire holds over 25,000 clones, with around 91% as singletons. Material for sequencing was peripheral blood. The receptors originated from an older man with active or convalescent COVID-19.

The CDR3 DNA follows: TGTGCCAGCAGCTTAGTTTTGGGACTAGCGGGAGTACCAGATACGCAGTATTTT. As protein: CASSLVLGLAGVPDTQYF. V usage is TRBV7-9 and J usage is TRBJ2-3; 14 bases are shared with TRBD2. The CDR3 has 18 residues. Germline V gene sequence: CDR1 SEHNR, CDR2 FQNEAQ (reference sequence). V shed 1 base, J shed 4 bases, and the junction held 7 bases outside the gene matches.

The rearrangement uses TRBV27 and TRBJ2-2, with D perhaps matching TRBD1 (5 bases). Germline V gene lookup returns CDR1 MNHEY and CDR2 SMNVEV (reference sequence). This CDR3 comprises 13 residues. V dropped 4 bases and J dropped 3 bases, with 6 bases sitting between them. This CDR3 is CASSSTDTGELFF. CDR3 nucleotides: TGTGCCAGCAGTTCGACAGACACCGGGGAGCTGTTTTTT.

The V gene is TRBV7-9, the J gene TRBJ1-5, with a tentative D call TRBD1 (5 bases). Germline V gene data show CDR1 as SEHNR and CDR2 as FQNEAQ (reference sequence). V was pared by 1 base and J by 5 bases, with 12 bases between. CDR3 length: 15 amino acids. CDR3 in DNA: TGTGCCAGCAGCTTAGGAAGGGGCAGGCATCAGCCCCAGCATTTT. As protein: CASSLGRGRHQPQHF.

J is TRBJ1-1 and V is TRBV27, with D unresolved. Trimming cost V 7 bases and J 1 base, with 16 bases left between them. CDR1 is MNHEY, CDR2 SMNVEV, per germline (reference sequence). This CDR3 has 15 amino acids. In DNA form, the CDR3 reads TGTGCCAGCACCGGCGGAGGAGGGTGGAACACTGAAGCTTTCTTT. Its protein product is CASTGGGGWNTEAFF.

This chain links TRBV10-1 with TRBJ2-2; tentatively, D is TRBD1 (6 bases). The CDR3 consists of 14 residues. V gave up 6 bases and J gave up 6 bases, with 14 bases separating them. Germline V gives CDR1 WNHNN, CDR2 SYGVQD (reference sequence). DNA of the CDR3: TGCGCCAGCAGCCACACTGGGACATCCGGGGAGCTGTTTTTT. As protein: CASSHTGTSGELFF.

J is TRBJ2-1 and V is TRBV10-2; tentative D call: TRBD1 (6 bases). The CDR3 has 12 residues. From germline, CDR1 is WSHSY and CDR2 SAAADI. Between the trimmed V and J ends, which lost 8 bases and 7 bases, there was a span of 12 bases. CDR3 loop: CASLQRGNEQFF. The CDR3 DNA follows: TGCGCCAGCTTACAAAGGGGGAATGAGCAGTTCTTC.

The chain employs TRBV9 and TRBJ1-2; 7 bases fit TRBD1. J gave up 7 bases and V 2 bases, and 5 bases lay outside the gene matches. The length of the CDR3 is 13 residues. Germline CDR1 SGDLS, CDR2 YYNGEE. The CDR3 reads CASSVDRQGGYTF. Here the CDR3 DNA reads TGTGCCAGCAGCGTCGACCGACAGGGTGGCTACACCTTC.

The V gene is TRBV27, the J gene TRBJ1-1, with 8 bases identical to TRBD1. Looked up from germline, CDR1 is MNHEY and CDR2 is SMNVEV (reference sequence). CDR3 length: 14 amino acids. V trimming: 5 bases; J trimming: 10 bases; junction bases outside the gene matches: 12. CDR3 DNA sequence: TGTGCCAGCAGTCCAAGGACAGGGAGACCTTTAGCTTTCTTT. Protein sequence: CASSPRTGRPLAFF.

J is TRBJ1-3 and V is TRBV7-2; no definite D call. V was trimmed by 0 bases and J by 1 base, leaving 10 bases between them. The CDR3 has 16 amino acids. Germline V gene lookup returns CDR1 SGHTA and CDR2 FQGNSA. CDR3 DNA: TGTGCCAGCAGCTTAGCGCCGGGAAGATCTGGAAACACCATATATTTT. Its protein is CASSLAPGRSGNTIYF.

The table lists this clone with a count of one. This chain connects TRBV5-1 to TRBJ1-2; 7 positions match TRBD1. V shed 4 bases and J 6 bases; nucleotides not matched to a gene: 15. Germline V gene lookup returns CDR1 SGHRS and CDR2 YFSETQ. The CDR3 is made up of 16 amino acids. Here the CDR3 DNA reads TGCGCCAGCAGCCCAGTTCGAGGGGGCCTTTCGAATGGCTACACCTTC. It translates to CASSPVRGGLSNGYTF.